This T cell receptor (beta chain) was sequenced for a study of cytomegalovirus exposure and HLA in healthy donors. Profiling relied on immunoSEQ multiplex PCR, and the TCRdb table lists in-frame clones only, not all of them. The sample shows 140,000 to 150,000 clones, about 94% of them seen only once. Germline V lookup: CDR1 SGHNT, CDR2 YYREEE (reference sequence). CDR3 length: 14 amino acids. V lost 0 bases, J lost 1 base, and 4 bases lay in between. Sequencing was carried out using PBMCs. The sequence was obtained from a man younger than 30 in good health and CMV-seropositive. The gene calls are TRBV5-4 and TRBJ2-2; no reliable D call. The DNA for the CDR3 is TGTGCCAGCAGCTTGGGAGGGAACACCGGGGAGCTGTTTTTT. The encoded protein is CASSLGGNTGELFF.